This is a list of T cell receptor beta chains from one sample in a study of T cell responses to AZD1222 COVID-19 vaccine. Clones were read by immunoSEQ multiplex PCR, and TCRdb kept only the in-frame ones, dropping some. The sample has 110,000 to 150,000 clones, approximately 90% seen once. The source material was peripheral blood, sampled on day 0 of AZD1222 vaccination. These receptors originate from an adult in good health. The CDR3 runs from the conserved cysteine through the conserved F or W. The order of the fields is CDR3 DNA, CDR3 protein, J gene, D gene, V gene, clone size. D genes are given only for firm matches. Some rows mark clone size as missing; the rest say once, few, many or name a class of expanded clone.

DNA: TGCGCCAGCAGCCAAGGACAGGGGTCTAATTCACCCCTCCACTTT; CDR3: CASSQGQGSNSPLHF; J: TRBJ1-6; D: TRBD1; V: TRBV4-1; size: once
DNA: TGTGCCAGCAGCGTAGGAGGTCTAGCGGGATCCAAAAACATTCAGTACTTC; CDR3: CASSVGGLAGSKNIQYF; J: TRBJ2-4; D: TRBD2; V: TRBV9; size: once
DNA: TGTGCCACCAGCCCCTTCACTAGCGGGAGTGCCTACGAGCAGTACTTC; CDR3: CATSPFTSGSAYEQYF; J: TRBJ2-7; D: TRBD2; V: TRBV15; size: few
DNA: TGTGCCAGCAGTTACTCCTCGACTAGCGGGGGCCAGTACTTC; CDR3: CASSYSSTSGGQYF; J: TRBJ2-5; D: TRBD2; V: TRBV6-5; size: -
DNA: TGTGCCTGGTCCCACAGGGGCCCAGATACGCAGTATTTT; CDR3: CAWSHRGPDTQYF; J: TRBJ2-3; D: TRBD1; V: TRBV30; size: -
DNA: TGTGCCAGCAGCAATTTGAGGGAGGAGGTCCACAATGAGCAGTTCTTC; CDR3: CASSNLREEVHNEQFF; J: TRBJ2-1; D: -; V: TRBV21-1; size: -
DNA: TGCAGCGTTGCGACAGGGAATGAGCAGTACTTC; CDR3: CSVATGNEQYF; J: TRBJ2-7; D: TRBD1; V: TRBV29-1; size: -
DNA: TGTGCCAGCAGTCAGGACAGGGTTCTTTATCAGCCCCAGCATTTT; CDR3: CASSQDRVLYQPQHF; J: TRBJ1-5; D: TRBD1; V: TRBV6-2/TRBV6-3; size: -
DNA: TGTGCCAGCAACCCACTGTTTGGGGACACGAGCTCCTACAATGAGCAGTTCTTC; CDR3: CASNPLFGDTSSYNEQFF; J: TRBJ2-1; D: -; V: TRBV5-6; size: -
DNA: TGCGCCAGCGTGACCCCGAGCAAGAATAATGAGCAGTTCTTC; CDR3: CASVTPSKNNEQFF; J: TRBJ2-1; D: -; V: TRBV10-1; size: -
DNA: TGTGCCAGCAGCTTAGGAGGAGGGACTAGCGGATACGAGCAGTACTTC; CDR3: CASSLGGGTSGYEQYF; J: TRBJ2-7; D: TRBD2; V: TRBV7-2; size: -
DNA: TGTGCCAGCAGTCACGGACAGGGGAACACTGAAGCTTTCTTT; CDR3: CASSHGQGNTEAFF; J: TRBJ1-1; D: TRBD1; V: TRBV7-4; size: -
DNA: TGTGCCAGCAGCCAAGACCTTTTTAGGAACACTGAAGCTTTCTTT; CDR3: CASSQDLFRNTEAFF; J: TRBJ1-1; D: -; V: TRBV14; size: -
DNA: TGTGCCAGCAGGGAAGGGACAGGGGGTCACTATGGCTACACCTTC; CDR3: CASREGTGGHYGYTF; J: TRBJ1-2; D: TRBD1; V: TRBV6-4; size: -
DNA: TGTGCCAGCAGCTTGTGGCTAGCGGGAGGTTCCTCTAGCACAGATACGCAGTATTTT; CDR3: CASSLWLAGGSSSTDTQYF; J: TRBJ2-3; D: TRBD2; V: TRBV11-2; size: -
DNA: TGTGCCAGTAGTATTTCGACAGTCTCTGGAAACACCATATATTTT; CDR3: CASSISTVSGNTIYF; J: TRBJ1-3; D: -; V: TRBV19; size: -
DNA: TGTGCCAGCAGTGACGACAGGGTTCTTCACCAGCCCCAGCATTTT; CDR3: CASSDDRVLHQPQHF; J: TRBJ1-5; D: TRBD1; V: TRBV6-1; size: -
DNA: TGTGCCAGCAGCCCCCAGGGGCTAATTGGGGAGACCCAGTACTTC; CDR3: CASSPQGLIGETQYF; J: TRBJ2-5; D: -; V: TRBV11-1; size: -
DNA: TGTGCCAGCTCAATCAACAACCCCCAAGCGGGGGTAGCCGGGGAGCTGTTTTTT; CDR3: CASSINNPQAGVAGELFF; J: TRBJ2-2; D: TRBD2; V: TRBV18; size: -
DNA: TGTGCCAGCAGCCAAGAAGGTTGGGGGCCCACAGATACGCAGTATTTT; CDR3: CASSQEGWGPTDTQYF; J: TRBJ2-3; D: -; V: TRBV3-1/TRBV3-2; size: -
DNA: TGCGCCAGCAGCCAAGATCCCGACGAGCAGTACTTC; CDR3: CASSQDPDEQYF; J: TRBJ2-7; D: -; V: TRBV4-1; size: -
DNA: TGTGCTAGTGGTTTGGTGCCTAGCGGGAGGGATAAGGGGAATGAGCAGTTCTTC; CDR3: CASGLVPSGRDKGNEQFF; J: TRBJ2-1; D: TRBD2; V: TRBV12-5; size: -
DNA: TGCGCCAGCAGCCGATCCGCAGATACGCAGTATTTT; CDR3: CASSRSADTQYF; J: TRBJ2-3; D: -; V: TRBV5-1; size: -
DNA: TGCAGTGCTAGTAGGGGAAACATTCAGTACTTC; CDR3: CSASRGNIQYF; J: TRBJ2-4; D: -; V: TRBV20-1; size: many
DNA: TGTGCCAGCAGAACCTCGACAGGGGCGTATTCACCCCTCCACTTT; CDR3: CASRTSTGAYSPLHF; J: TRBJ1-6; D: TRBD1; V: TRBV6-6; size: -
DNA: TGTGCCAGCAGCTCTTCCCCGGTTGGGGAGACCCAGTACTTC; CDR3: CASSSSPVGETQYF; J: TRBJ2-5; D: -; V: TRBV11-3; size: -
DNA: TGTGCCAGCAGGAAGCCCAGAGGTCCCTACGAGCAGTACTTC; CDR3: CASRKPRGPYEQYF; J: TRBJ2-7; D: -; V: TRBV6-5; size: -
DNA: TGTGCCAGCAGTGAAATCTACGAGCAGTACTTC; CDR3: CASSEIYEQYF; J: TRBJ2-7; D: -; V: TRBV6-1; size: -
DNA: TGTGCCAGCAGCTTCACCCAGCGGGAGAGAAGCACAGATACGCAGTATTTT; CDR3: CASSFTQRERSTDTQYF; J: TRBJ2-3; D: TRBD2; V: TRBV7-6; size: -
DNA: TGTGCCAGCAGTCCAAGAACAGGGAACACTGAAGCTTTCTTT; CDR3: CASSPRTGNTEAFF; J: TRBJ1-1; D: -; V: TRBV6-5; size: -
DNA: TGTGCCAGCAGCGTAGGGACCCTTTCTAATGAAAAACTGTTTTTT; CDR3: CASSVGTLSNEKLFF; J: TRBJ1-4; D: -; V: TRBV9; size: -
DNA: TGTGCCAGCAGCCCGGGGCAGGTGAACACTGAAGCTTTCTTT; CDR3: CASSPGQVNTEAFF; J: TRBJ1-1; D: -; V: TRBV27; size: -
DNA: TGTGCCAGCAGCAAAGGCGGCGGGGGCAGAGGGCTGGTGAGTGAGCAGTACTTC; CDR3: CASSKGGGGRGLVSEQYF; J: TRBJ2-7; D: -; V: TRBV21-1; size: -
DNA: TGTGCCTGGGGAGACAGGGCCGATCAGCCCCAGCATTTT; CDR3: CAWGDRADQPQHF; J: TRBJ1-5; D: TRBD1; V: TRBV30; size: few
DNA: TGTGCCAGCAGATACAGGGTCGGCGAGACCCAGTACTTC; CDR3: CASRYRVGETQYF; J: TRBJ2-5; D: -; V: TRBV6-5; size: few
DNA: TGTGCCAGCAGCCAAAGGCTAGCGGGGTCCACCGGGGAGCTGTTTTTT; CDR3: CASSQRLAGSTGELFF; J: TRBJ2-2; D: TRBD2; V: TRBV14; size: -
DNA: TGTGCCAGCAAAAATGCCGGGGCTAACCCAATACCGAACACTGAAGCTTTCTTT; CDR3: CASKNAGANPIPNTEAFF; J: TRBJ1-1; D: -; V: TRBV28; size: -
DNA: TGCAGCGTTTATGACAGGGGGCGCAGGAACACTGAAGCTTTCTTT; CDR3: CSVYDRGRRNTEAFF; J: TRBJ1-1; D: TRBD1; V: TRBV29-1; size: -
DNA: TGCGCCAGCAGCCAAGCTGGGGCCAACGTCCTGACTTTC; CDR3: CASSQAGANVLTF; J: TRBJ2-6; D: -; V: TRBV4-1; size: -
DNA: TGCGCCAGCAGCTTGGGACTACCAAGCACAGATACGCAGTATTTT; CDR3: CASSLGLPSTDTQYF; J: TRBJ2-3; D: -; V: TRBV5-1; size: -
DNA: TGTGCCAGCAGCATTGGTAGTCCTATAAGTACAGATACGCAGTATTTT; CDR3: CASSIGSPISTDTQYF; J: TRBJ2-3; D: -; V: TRBV21-1; size: -
DNA: TGTGCCAGCAGCAGACGGGGCCGAGAGACCCAGTACTTC; CDR3: CASSRRGRETQYF; J: TRBJ2-5; D: -; V: TRBV7-2; size: -
DNA: TGTGCCAGCAGCGGGGGACAGGAACCTCAAGAGACCCAGTACTTC; CDR3: CASSGGQEPQETQYF; J: TRBJ2-5; D: TRBD1; V: TRBV11-3; size: -
DNA: TGTGCCAGCAGCCAGAAGGACAGGGAGGATAATTCACCCCTCCACTTT; CDR3: CASSQKDREDNSPLHF; J: TRBJ1-6; D: TRBD1; V: TRBV3-1/TRBV3-2; size: -
DNA: TGTGCCAGCAGCTTCACTAGGTGGCAGTTCTTC; CDR3: CASSFTRWQFF; J: TRBJ2-1; D: -; V: TRBV7-9; size: -
DNA: TGCGCCAGCAGCTTGGTGACAGGGAACACCGGGGAGCTGTTTTTT; CDR3: CASSLVTGNTGELFF; J: TRBJ2-2; D: -; V: TRBV5-1; size: -
DNA: TGTGCCAGCAGCAGAAAGACAGGGCAAGAGACCCAGTACTTC; CDR3: CASSRKTGQETQYF; J: TRBJ2-5; D: TRBD1; V: TRBV5-4; size: -
DNA: TGCGCCAGCAGCTCGGAGGGGGGAGTCTATGGCTACACCTTC; CDR3: CASSSEGGVYGYTF; J: TRBJ1-2; D: -; V: TRBV5-1; size: -